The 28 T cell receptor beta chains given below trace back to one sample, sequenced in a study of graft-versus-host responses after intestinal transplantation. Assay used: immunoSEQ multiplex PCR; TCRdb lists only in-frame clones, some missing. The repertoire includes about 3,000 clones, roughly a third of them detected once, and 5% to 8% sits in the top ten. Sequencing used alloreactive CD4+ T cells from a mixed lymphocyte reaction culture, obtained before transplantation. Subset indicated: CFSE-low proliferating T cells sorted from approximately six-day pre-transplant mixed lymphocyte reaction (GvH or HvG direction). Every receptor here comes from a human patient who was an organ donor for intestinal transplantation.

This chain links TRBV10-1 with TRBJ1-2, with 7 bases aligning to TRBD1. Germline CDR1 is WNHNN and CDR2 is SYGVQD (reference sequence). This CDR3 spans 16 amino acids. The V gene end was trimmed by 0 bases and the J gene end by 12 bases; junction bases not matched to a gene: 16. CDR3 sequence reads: CASSESTPTGRHLDTF. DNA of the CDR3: TGCGCCAGCAGTGAGTCGACTCCGACAGGGCGACATCTCGACACCTTC.

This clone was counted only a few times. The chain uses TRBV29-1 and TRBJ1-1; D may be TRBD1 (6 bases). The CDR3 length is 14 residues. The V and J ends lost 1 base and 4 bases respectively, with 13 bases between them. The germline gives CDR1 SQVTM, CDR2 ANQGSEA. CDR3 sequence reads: CSVEVGGGGTEAFF. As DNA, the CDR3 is TGCAGCGTTGAAGTGGGGGGCGGGGGCACTGAAGCTTTCTTT.

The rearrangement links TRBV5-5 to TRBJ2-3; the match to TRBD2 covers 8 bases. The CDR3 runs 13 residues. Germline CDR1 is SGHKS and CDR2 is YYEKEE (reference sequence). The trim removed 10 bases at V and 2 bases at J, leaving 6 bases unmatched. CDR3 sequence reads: CAGGRGDTDTQYF. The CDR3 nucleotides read TGTGCCGGGGGGCGGGGGGACACAGATACGCAGTATTTT. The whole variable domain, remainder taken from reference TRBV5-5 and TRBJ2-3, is DAGVTQSPTHLIKTRGQQVTLRCSPISGHKSVSWYQQVLGQGPQFIFQYYEKEERGRGNFPDRFSARQFPNYSSELNVNALLLGDSALYLCAGGRGDTDTQYFGPGTRLTVL.

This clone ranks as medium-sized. CDR3 coding DNA: TGTGCCAGTAGTATTGGCGGGACAGGTTTTACCAAAAACATTCAGTACTTC. It yields the protein CASSIGGTGFTKNIQYF. The V call is TRBV19, the J call TRBJ2-4, with 8 bases aligning to TRBD1. Per the germline V gene, CDR1 is LNHDA and CDR2 is SQIVND (reference sequence). V lost 3 bases and J lost 2; bases outside the gene matches: 9. The CDR3 totals 17 residues.

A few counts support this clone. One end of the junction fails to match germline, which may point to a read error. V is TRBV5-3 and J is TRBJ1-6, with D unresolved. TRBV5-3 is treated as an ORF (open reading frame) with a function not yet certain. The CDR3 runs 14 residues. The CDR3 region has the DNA TGTGCCAGCAGCTTGGAGGTTAGGGATTCACCCCTCCACTTT. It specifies CASSLEVRDSPLHF.

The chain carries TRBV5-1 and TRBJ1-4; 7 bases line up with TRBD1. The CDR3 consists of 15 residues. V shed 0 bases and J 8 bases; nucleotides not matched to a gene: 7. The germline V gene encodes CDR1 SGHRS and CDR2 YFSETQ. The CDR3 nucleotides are TGCGCCAGCAGCTTGGAAGGCAGGGGGAGGGAAAAACTGTTTTTT. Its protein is CASSLEGRGREKLFF.

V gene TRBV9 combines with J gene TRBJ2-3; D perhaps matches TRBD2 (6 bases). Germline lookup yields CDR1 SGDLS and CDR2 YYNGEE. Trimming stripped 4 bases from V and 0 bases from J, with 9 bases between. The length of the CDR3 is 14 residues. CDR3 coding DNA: TGTGCCAGCAGCATCAGCGGGAGCACAGATACGCAGTATTTT. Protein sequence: CASSISGSTDTQYF.

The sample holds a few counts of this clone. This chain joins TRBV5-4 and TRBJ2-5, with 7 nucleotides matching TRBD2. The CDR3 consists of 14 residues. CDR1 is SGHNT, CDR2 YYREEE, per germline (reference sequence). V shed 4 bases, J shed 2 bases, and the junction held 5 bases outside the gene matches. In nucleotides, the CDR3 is TGTGCCAGCAGCGCCACGGGACTACAAGAGACCCAGTACTTC. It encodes CASSATGLQETQYF.

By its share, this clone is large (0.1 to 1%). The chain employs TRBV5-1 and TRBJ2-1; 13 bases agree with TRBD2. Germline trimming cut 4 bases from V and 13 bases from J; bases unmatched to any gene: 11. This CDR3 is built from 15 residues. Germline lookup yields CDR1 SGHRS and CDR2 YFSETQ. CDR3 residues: CASSLGLAGVSVQFF. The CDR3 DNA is TGCGCCAGCAGCCTAGGACTAGCGGGAGTTTCGGTACAGTTCTTC.

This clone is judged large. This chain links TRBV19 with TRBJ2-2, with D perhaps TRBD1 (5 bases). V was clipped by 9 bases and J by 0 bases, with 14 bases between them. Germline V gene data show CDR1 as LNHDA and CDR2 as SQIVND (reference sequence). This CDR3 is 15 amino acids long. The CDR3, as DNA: TGTGCCAGCAGAACAGGCACGCCGAACACCGGGGAGCTGTTTTTT. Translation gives CASRTGTPNTGELFF. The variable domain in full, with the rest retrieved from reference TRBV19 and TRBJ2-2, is DGGITQSPKYLFRKEGQNVTLSCEQNLNHDAMYWYRQDPGQGLRLIYYSQIVNDFQKGDIAEGYSVSREKKESFPLTVTSAQKNPTAFYLCASRTGTPNTGELFFGEGSRLTVL.

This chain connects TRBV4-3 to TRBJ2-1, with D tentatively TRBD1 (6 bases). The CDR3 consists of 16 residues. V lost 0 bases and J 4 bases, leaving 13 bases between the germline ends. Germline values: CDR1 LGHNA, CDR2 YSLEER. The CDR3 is CASSQDDRPLYNEQFF. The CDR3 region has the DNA TGCGCCAGCAGCCAAGATGACAGGCCTCTTTACAATGAGCAGTTCTTC.

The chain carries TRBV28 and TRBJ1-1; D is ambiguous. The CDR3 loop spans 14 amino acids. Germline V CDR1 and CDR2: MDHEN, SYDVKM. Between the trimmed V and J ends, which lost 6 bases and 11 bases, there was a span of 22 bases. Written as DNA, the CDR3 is TGTGCCAGCAGCACTCCGGGTGGGTGGTCTTTGGCTTTCTTT. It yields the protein CASSTPGGWSLAFF.

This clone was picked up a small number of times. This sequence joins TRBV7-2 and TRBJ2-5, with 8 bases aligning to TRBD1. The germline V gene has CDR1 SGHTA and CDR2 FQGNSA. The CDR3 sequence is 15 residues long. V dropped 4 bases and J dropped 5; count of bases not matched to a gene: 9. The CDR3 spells CASSWEDRAMETQYF. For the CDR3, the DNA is TGTGCCAGCAGCTGGGAGGACAGGGCTATGGAGACCCAGTACTTC.

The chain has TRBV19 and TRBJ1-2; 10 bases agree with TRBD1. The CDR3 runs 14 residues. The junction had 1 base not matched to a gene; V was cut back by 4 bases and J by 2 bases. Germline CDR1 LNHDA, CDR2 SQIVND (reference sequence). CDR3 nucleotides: TGTGCCAGTAGTAAGGACAGGGGGAACTATGGCTACACCTTC. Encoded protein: CASSKDRGNYGYTF.

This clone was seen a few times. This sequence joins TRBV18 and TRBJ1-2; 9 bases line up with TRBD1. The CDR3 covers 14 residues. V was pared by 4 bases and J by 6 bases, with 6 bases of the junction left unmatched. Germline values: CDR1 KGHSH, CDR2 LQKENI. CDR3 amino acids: CASSLPGQGHGYTF. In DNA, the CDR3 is TGTGCCAGCTCACTTCCGGGACAGGGCCATGGCTACACCTTC.

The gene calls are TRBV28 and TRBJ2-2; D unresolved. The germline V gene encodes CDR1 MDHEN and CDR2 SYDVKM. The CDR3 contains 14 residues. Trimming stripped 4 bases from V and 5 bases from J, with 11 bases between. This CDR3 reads CASSWGSVTGELFF. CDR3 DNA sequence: TGTGCCAGCAGTTGGGGAAGCGTGACCGGGGAGCTGTTTTTT.

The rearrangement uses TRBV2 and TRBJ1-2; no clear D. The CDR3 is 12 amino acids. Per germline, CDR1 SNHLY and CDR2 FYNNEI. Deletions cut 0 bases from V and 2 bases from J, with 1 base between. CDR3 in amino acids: CASSEANYGYTF. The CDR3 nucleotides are TGTGCCAGCAGTGAAGCGAACTATGGCTACACCTTC.

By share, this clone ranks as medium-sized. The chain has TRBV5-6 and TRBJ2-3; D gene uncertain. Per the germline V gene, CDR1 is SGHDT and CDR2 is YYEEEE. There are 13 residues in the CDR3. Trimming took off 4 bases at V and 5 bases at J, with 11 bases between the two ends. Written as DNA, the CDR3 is TGTGCCAGCAGCATCGCCCTTGGAGATACGCAGTATTTT. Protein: CASSIALGDTQYF.

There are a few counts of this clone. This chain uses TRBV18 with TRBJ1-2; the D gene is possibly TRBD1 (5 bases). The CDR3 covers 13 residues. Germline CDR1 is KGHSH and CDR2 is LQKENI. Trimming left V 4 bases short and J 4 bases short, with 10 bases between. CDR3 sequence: CASSQGLSYGYTF. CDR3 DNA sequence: TGTGCCAGCTCACAGGGACTGAGCTATGGCTACACCTTC.

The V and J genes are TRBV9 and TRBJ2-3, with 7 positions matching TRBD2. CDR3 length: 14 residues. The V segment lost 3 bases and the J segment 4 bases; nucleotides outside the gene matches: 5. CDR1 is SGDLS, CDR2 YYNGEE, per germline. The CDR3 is CASSGGGKSDTQYF. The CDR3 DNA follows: TGTGCCAGCAGCGGGGGGGGGAAGTCAGATACGCAGTATTTT.

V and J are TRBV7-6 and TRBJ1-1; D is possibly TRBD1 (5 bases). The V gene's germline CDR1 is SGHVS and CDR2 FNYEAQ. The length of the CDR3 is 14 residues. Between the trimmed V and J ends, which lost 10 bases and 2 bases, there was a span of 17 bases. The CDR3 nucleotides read TGTGCCACCTCAGTTGGGGGTGTTAACACTGAAGCTTTCTTT. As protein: CATSVGGVNTEAFF.

The CDR3 here is CASSPRDRAWGGYTF. Written as DNA, the CDR3 is TGTGCCAGTAGTCCCCGGGACAGGGCTTGGGGTGGCTACACCTTC. The chain carries TRBV19 and TRBJ1-2; 9 nucleotides align to TRBD1. Germline assignment: CDR1 LNHDA and CDR2 SQIVND (reference sequence). This CDR3 is 15 amino acids long. The ends lost 5 bases at V and 7 bases at J; junction bases unmatched: 11. Full variable domain (rest looked up from reference TRBV19 and TRBJ1-2): DGGITQSPKYLFRKEGQNVTLSCEQNLNHDAMYWYRQDPGQGLRLIYYSQIVNDFQKGDIAEGYSVSREKKESFPLTVTSAQKNPTAFYLCASSPRDRAWGGYTFGSGTRLTVV.

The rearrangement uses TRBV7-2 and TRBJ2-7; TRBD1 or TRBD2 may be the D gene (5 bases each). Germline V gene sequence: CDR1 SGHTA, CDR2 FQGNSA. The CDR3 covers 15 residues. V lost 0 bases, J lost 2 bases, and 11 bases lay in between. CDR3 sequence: CASSLARESPYEQYF. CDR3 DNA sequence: TGTGCCAGCAGCTTAGCCAGGGAGTCTCCCTACGAGCAGTACTTC.

CDR3 protein: CATGKEGLGNTEAFF. CDR3 DNA sequence: TGTGCCACCGGGAAAGAGGGGTTGGGGAACACTGAAGCTTTCTTT. This chain uses TRBV28 with TRBJ1-1; D may be TRBD1 (5 bases). From germline, CDR1 is MDHEN and CDR2 SYDVKM. Trimming pared 10 bases from V and 1 base from J, leaving 19 bases between. The CDR3 consists of 15 residues.

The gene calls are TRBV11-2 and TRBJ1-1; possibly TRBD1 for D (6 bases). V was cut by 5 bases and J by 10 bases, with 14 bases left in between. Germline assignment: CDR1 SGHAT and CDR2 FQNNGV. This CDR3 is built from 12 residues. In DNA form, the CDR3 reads TGTGCCAGCAGCCTCCGGGGCAGGGGAGCTTTCTTT. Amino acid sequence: CASSLRGRGAFF.

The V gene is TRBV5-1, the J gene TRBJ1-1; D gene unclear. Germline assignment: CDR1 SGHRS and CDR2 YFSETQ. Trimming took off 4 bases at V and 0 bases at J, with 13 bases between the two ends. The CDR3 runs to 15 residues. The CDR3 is CASSPQTGLNTEAFF. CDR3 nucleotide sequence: TGCGCCAGCAGCCCTCAAACGGGTCTGAACACTGAAGCTTTCTTT.

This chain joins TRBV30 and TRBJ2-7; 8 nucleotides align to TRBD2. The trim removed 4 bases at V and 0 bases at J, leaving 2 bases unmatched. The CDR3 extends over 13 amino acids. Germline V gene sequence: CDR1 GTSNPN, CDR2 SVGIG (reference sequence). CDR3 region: CAWNGGASYEQYF. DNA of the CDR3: TGTGCCTGGAACGGGGGGGCCTCCTACGAGCAGTACTTC.

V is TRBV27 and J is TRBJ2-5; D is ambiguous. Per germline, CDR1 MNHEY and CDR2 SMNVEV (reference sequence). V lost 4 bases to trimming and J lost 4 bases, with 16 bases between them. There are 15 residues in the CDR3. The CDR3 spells CASSSSRAIRETQYF. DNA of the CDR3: TGTGCCAGCAGTTCATCCCGGGCGATACGAGAGACCCAGTACTTC.